Listed below are T cell receptor beta chains from one sample, sequenced in a study of blood T cells in healthy people across ages. TCRdb reprocessed the 5' RACE reads with MiXCR, giving one entry per CDR3 protein. The profile shows some 750,000 distinct CDR3 sequences, about 20% of them singletons. The sequenced sample consisted of blood. These receptors originate from a man aged 65-85 years in good health. Each CDR3 is given without its conserved first and last residue. Fields, in order: J gene, V gene, CDR3 protein.

TRBJ1-1 TRBV19 ASSARDRYEAF
TRBJ2-3 TRBV12-3/TRBV12-4 ASSPPASGMDTQY
. TRBV7-9 ASSLTSNNEQF
TRBJ1-2 TRBV20-1 RARVNYGYT
TRBJ2-3 TRBV15 ATSRGTSGSGDTQY
TRBJ2-3 TRBV7-2 ASSLVGDSSTDTQY
TRBJ2-3 TRBV7-2 ASTLFVQGGDTQY
. TRBV5-6 ASSPRGGILSEQY
TRBJ2-5 TRBV20-1 SAPGEKTQY
TRBJ1-2 TRBV29-1 SAGQDSGYT
TRBJ1-5 TRBV2 ASSGRQVNQPQH
TRBJ1-4 TRBV7-2 ASSQQGLATNEKLF
TRBJ2-5 TRBV6-6 ASRPGLGTETQY
TRBJ2-1 TRBV29-1 SVEKQGSEQF
TRBJ2-3 TRBV28 ASSTQTSGKSTDTQY
TRBJ1-1 TRBV20-1 SASDRVPRDTEAF
. TRBV7-2 ASSLWATGGYEQY
TRBJ2-4 TRBV28 ASSQGAAKNIQY
TRBJ2-7 TRBV18 ASSPGQGSIGEQY
TRBJ1-4 TRBV18 ASSPRSGTGSNEKLF
TRBJ1-1 TRBV27 ASRSETGNTEAF